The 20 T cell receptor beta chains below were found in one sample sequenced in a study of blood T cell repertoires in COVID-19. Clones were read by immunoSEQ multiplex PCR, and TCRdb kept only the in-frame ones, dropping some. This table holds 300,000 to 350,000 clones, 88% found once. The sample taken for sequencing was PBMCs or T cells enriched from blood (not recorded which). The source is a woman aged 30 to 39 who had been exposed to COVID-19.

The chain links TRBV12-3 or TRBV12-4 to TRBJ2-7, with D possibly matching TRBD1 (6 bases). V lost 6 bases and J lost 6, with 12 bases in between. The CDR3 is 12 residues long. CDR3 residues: CASRAQGPEQYF. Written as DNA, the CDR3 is TGTGCCAGCAGAGCACAGGGTCCCGAGCAGTACTTC.

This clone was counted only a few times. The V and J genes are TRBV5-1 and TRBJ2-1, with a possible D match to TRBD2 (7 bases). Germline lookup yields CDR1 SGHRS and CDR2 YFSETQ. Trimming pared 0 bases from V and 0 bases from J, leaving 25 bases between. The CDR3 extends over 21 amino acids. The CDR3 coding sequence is TGCGCCAGCAGCTTGGCCATGAGGGGGGCTAGCGGCAGGAGCTCCTACAATGAGCAGTTCTTC. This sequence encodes CASSLAMRGASGRSSYNEQFF.

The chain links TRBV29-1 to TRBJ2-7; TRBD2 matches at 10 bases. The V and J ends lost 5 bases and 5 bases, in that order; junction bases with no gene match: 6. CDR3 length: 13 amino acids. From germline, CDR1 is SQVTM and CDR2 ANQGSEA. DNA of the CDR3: TGCAGCGTTTCGGGACTAGCGCGGCACGAGCAGTACTTC. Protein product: CSVSGLARHEQYF.

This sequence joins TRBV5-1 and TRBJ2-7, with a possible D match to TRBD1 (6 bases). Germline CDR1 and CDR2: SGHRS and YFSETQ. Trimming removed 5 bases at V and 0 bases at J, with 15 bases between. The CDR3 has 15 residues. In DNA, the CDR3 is TGCGCCAGCAGACAGGACAGATTGCTCTCCTACGAGCAGTACTTC. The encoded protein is CASRQDRLLSYEQYF.

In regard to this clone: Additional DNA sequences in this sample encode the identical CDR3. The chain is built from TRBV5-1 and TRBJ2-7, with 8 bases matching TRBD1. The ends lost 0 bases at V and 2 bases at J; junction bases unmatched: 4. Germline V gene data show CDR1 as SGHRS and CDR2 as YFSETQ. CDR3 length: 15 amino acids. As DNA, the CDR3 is TGCGCCAGCAGCTTGGGGGCAGGGGGCCCCTACGAGCAGTACTTC. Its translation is CASSLGAGGPYEQYF.

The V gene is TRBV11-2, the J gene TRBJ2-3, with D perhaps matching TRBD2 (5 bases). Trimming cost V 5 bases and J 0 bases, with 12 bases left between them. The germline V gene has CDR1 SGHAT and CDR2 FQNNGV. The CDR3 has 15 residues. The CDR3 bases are TGTGCCAGCAGCCAGGCGGGTTCTAGCACAGATACGCAGTATTTT. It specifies CASSQAGSSTDTQYF.

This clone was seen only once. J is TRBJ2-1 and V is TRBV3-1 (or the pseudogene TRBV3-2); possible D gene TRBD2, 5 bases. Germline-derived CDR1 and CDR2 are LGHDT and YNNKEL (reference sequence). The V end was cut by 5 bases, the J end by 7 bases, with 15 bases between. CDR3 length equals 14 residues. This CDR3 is CASSVAAERNEQFF. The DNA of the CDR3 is TGTGCCAGCAGCGTGGCAGCGGAGAGGAATGAGCAGTTCTTC.

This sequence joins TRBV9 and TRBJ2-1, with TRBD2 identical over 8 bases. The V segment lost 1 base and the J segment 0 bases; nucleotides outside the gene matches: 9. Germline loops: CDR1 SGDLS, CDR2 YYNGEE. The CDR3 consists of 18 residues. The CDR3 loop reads CASSVTVAGPGSYNEQFF. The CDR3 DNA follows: TGTGCCAGCAGCGTAACGGTAGCGGGGCCAGGCTCCTACAATGAGCAGTTCTTC.

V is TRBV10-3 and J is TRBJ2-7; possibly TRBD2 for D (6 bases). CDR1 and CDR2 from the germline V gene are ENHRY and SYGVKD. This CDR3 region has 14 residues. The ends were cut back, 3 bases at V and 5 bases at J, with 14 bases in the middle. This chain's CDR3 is CAISDSGGPNEQYF. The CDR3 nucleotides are TGTGCCATCAGTGATAGCGGAGGGCCCAACGAGCAGTACTTC.

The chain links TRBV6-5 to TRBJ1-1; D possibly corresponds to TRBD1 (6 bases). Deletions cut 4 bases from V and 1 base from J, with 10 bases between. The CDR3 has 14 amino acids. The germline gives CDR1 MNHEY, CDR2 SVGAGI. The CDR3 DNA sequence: TGTGCCAGCAGTTCCTACAGGGAGAACACTGAAGCTTTCTTT. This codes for CASSSYRENTEAFF.

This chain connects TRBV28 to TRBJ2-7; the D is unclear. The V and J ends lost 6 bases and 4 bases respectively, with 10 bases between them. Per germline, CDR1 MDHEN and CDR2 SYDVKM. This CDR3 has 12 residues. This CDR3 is CASSTPGYEQYF. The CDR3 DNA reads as TGTGCCAGCAGCACACCCGGGTACGAGCAGTACTTC.

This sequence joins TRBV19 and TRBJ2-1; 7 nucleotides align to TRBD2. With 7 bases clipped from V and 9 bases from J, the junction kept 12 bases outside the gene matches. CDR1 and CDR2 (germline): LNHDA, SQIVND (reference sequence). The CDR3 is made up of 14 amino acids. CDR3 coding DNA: TGTGCCAGTATACCGGGGGGAGCCTCGCTTGAGCAGTTCTTC. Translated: CASIPGGASLEQFF.

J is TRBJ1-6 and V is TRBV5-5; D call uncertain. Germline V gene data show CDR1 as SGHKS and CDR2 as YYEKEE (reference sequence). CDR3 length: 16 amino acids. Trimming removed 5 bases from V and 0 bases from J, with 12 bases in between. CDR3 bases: TGTGCCAGCAGATCAGAGGCCAGCTCCTATAATTCACCCCTCCACTTT. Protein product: CASRSEASSYNSPLHF. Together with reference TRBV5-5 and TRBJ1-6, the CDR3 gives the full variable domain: DAGVTQSPTHLIKTRGQQVTLRCSPISGHKSVSWYQQVLGQGPQFIFQYYEKEERGRGNFPDRFSARQFPNYSSELNVNALLLGDSALYLCASRSEASSYNSPLHFGNGTRLTVT.

CDR3 sequence reads: CASSSGGYEQYF. CDR3 sequence (DNA): TGTGCCAGCTCTTCCGGGGGCTACGAGCAGTACTTC. V and J are TRBV18 and TRBJ2-7; tentatively, D is TRBD2 (6 bases). Trimming pared 6 bases from V and 3 bases from J, leaving 9 bases between. This CDR3 is built from 12 residues. CDR1 and CDR2 from the germline V gene are KGHSH and LQKENI.

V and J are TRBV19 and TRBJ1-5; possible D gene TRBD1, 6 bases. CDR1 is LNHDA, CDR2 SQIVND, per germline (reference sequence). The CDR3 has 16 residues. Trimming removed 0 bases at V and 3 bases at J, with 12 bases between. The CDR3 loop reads CASSIDHTGINQPQHF. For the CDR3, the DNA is TGTGCCAGTAGTATAGATCACACAGGGATCAATCAGCCCCAGCATTTT.

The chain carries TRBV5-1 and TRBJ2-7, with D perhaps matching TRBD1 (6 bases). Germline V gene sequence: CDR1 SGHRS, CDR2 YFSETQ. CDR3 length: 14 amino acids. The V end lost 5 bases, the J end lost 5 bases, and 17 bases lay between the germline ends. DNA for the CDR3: TGCGCCAGCAGTCCTTGGGTGGGGGCCGACGAGCAGTACTTC. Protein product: CASSPWVGADEQYF.

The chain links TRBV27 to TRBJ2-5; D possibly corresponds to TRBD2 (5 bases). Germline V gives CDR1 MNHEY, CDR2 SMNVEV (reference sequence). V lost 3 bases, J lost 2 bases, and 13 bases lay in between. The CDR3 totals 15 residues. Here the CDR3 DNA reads TGTGCCAGCAGTTTTTCGAAGAGAGGGCAAGAGACCCAGTACTTC. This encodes CASSFSKRGQETQYF.

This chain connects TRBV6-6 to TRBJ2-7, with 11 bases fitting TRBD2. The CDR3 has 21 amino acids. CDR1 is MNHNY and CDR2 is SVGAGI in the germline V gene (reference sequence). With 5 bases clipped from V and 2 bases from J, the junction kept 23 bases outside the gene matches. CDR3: CASSRSSRHAGTSGFPYEQYF. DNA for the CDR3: TGTGCCAGCAGTAGATCCTCCCGACACGCCGGGACTAGCGGTTTCCCCTACGAGCAGTACTTC.

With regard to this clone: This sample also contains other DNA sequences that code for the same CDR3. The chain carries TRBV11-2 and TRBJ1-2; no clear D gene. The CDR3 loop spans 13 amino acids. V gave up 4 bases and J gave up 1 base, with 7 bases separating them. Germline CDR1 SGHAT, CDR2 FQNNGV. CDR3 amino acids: CASSSRGNYGYTF. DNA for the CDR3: TGTGCCAGCAGCTCCCGGGGTAACTATGGCTACACCTTC.

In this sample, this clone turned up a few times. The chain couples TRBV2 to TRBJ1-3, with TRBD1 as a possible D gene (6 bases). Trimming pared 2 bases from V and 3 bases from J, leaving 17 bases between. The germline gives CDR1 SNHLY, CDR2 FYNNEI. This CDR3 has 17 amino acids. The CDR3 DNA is TGTGCCAGCAGTGAATGGCCTACAGGGAGTTTTGGAAACACCATATATTTT. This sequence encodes CASSEWPTGSFGNTIYF.